The 22 T cell receptor beta chains listed next were all sequenced from one sample in a study of identical twins. TCRdb called the 5' RACE reads again in MiXCR, with one record for every CDR3 protein. The table includes about 210,000 distinct CDR3 sequences, around a tenth detected once. Input material: memory (CD45RO+) T cells sorted from blood. Every receptor here comes from a woman aged 18 to 35 in good health.

This chain uses TRBV29-1 with TRBJ2-6; D remains unclear. Germline lookup yields CDR1 SQVTM and CDR2 ANQGSEA. This CDR3 is built from 12 residues. In DNA form, the CDR3 reads TGCATCCCGGGCTCTGGGGCCAACGTCCTGACTTTC. It encodes CIPGSGANVLTF.

This clonotype was seen a few times. The chain has TRBV3-1 and TRBJ2-3, with 7 positions matching TRBD2. The CDR3 length is 19 residues. V gave up 4 bases and J gave up 4 bases; unmatched junction bases: 20. From germline, CDR1 is LGHDT and CDR2 YNNKEL (reference sequence). The CDR3 sequence: CASSPSWGTGEGDADTQYF. The CDR3 region has the DNA TGTGCCAGCAGCCCCTCCTGGGGTACGGGGGAGGGAGATGCAGATACGCAGTATTTT.

The chain joins TRBV6-4 to TRBJ2-7; D unclear. Trimming left V 3 bases short and J 0 bases short, with 9 bases between. The CDR3 is 14 residues long. Per the germline V gene, CDR1 is MRHNA and CDR2 is SNTAGT. This CDR3 reads CASSESLFSYEQYF. The CDR3 DNA follows: TGTGCCAGCAGTGAATCACTATTCTCCTACGAGCAGTACTTC.

This clonotype appeared a few times. The chain carries TRBV10-2 and TRBJ2-7; D is perhaps TRBD1 (5 bases). Looked up from germline, CDR1 is WSHSY and CDR2 is SAAADI. The CDR3 spans 15 residues. Trimming removed 0 bases from V and 5 bases from J, with 14 bases in between. The CDR3 bases are TGCGCCAGCAGTGAGTCGGAGCAGGGCGCCGACGAGCAGTACTTC. Protein sequence: CASSESEQGADEQYF.

This clonotype appeared a few times. This rearrangement joins TRBV12-3 or TRBV12-4 to TRBJ1-6; D not certain. The CDR3 contains 12 residues. V was shortened by 2 bases and J by 9 bases, with 5 bases between the two germline ends. For the CDR3, the DNA is TGTGCCAGCAGTTTACAAGGTTCACCCCTCCACTTT. Protein sequence: CASSLQGSPLHF.

This clonotype was recorded a few times. The V and J genes are TRBV5-1 and TRBJ2-5; 10 positions agree with TRBD2. Germline CDR1 SGHRS, CDR2 YFSETQ. V gave up 0 bases and J gave up 5 bases; unmatched junction bases: 7. The CDR3 sequence is 16 residues long. CDR3 sequence reads: CASSLGSSGRRETQYF. The CDR3 nucleotides read TGCGCCAGCAGCTTGGGTTCTAGCGGGAGAAGGGAGACCCAGTACTTC.

The chain employs TRBV25-1 and TRBJ1-5, with a possible D match to TRBD1 (6 bases). Germline values: CDR1 MGHDK, CDR2 SYGVNS. V lost 4 bases and J lost 6, with 16 bases in between. This CDR3 comprises 15 residues. The CDR3 nucleotides are TGTGCCAGCAGTGGTCGGACAGCCGAAGGTCAGCCCCAGCATTTT. As protein: CASSGRTAEGQPQHF.

The chain couples TRBV30 to TRBJ1-1, with 8 positions matching TRBD1. The CDR3 totals 12 residues. Germline V gene data show CDR1 as GTSNPN and CDR2 as SVGIG (reference sequence). V dropped 5 bases and J dropped 1; count of bases not matched to a gene: 0. The CDR3 spells CAWDRGNTEAFF. CDR3 DNA: TGTGCCTGGGACAGGGGGAACACTGAAGCTTTCTTT. The complete variable domain, with remaining parts taken from reference TRBV30 and TRBJ1-1, reads SQTIHQWPATLVQPVGSPLSLECTVEGTSNPNLYWYRQAAGRGLQLLFYSVGIGQISSEVPQNLSASRPQDRQFILSSKKLLLSDSGFYLCAWDRGNTEAFFGQGTRLTVV.

This clonotype was counted only a few times. The chain uses TRBV7-9 and TRBJ1-1; D remains ambiguous. The CDR3 runs 13 residues. V lost 1 base to trimming and J lost 6 bases, with 9 bases between them. The germline V gene has CDR1 SEHNR and CDR2 FQNEAQ (reference sequence). The CDR3 DNA sequence: TGTGCCAGCAGCTTAGTTTGGTCCCCTGAAGCTTTCTTT. Amino acids: CASSLVWSPEAFF. Looking up the rest from reference TRBV7-9 and TRBJ1-1 gives the full variable domain: DTGVSQNPRHKITKRGQNVTFRCDPISEHNRLYWYRQTLGQGPEFLTYFQNEAQLEKSRLLSDRFSAERPKGSFSTLEIQRTEQGDSAMYLCASSLVWSPEAFFGQGTRLTVV.

This clonotype was picked up a small number of times. The chain combines TRBV28 with TRBJ2-2; D gene ambiguous. Trimming removed 6 bases at V and 0 bases at J, with 11 bases between. Germline V gives CDR1 MDHEN, CDR2 SYDVKM. This CDR3 has 15 residues. The CDR3: CASRLQKSNTGELFF. CDR3 DNA: TGTGCCAGCAGACTACAGAAATCGAACACCGGGGAGCTGTTTTTT.

The sample holds many counts of this clonotype. The rearrangement joins TRBV20-1 to TRBJ2-1; tentatively, D is TRBD1 (5 bases). The V gene's germline CDR1 is DFQATT and CDR2 SNEGSKA (reference sequence). V dropped 4 bases and J dropped 8 bases, with 21 bases sitting between them. This CDR3 is 15 amino acids long. CDR3: CSANRQLSTRYEQFF. The CDR3 DNA sequence: TGCAGTGCTAACCGACAGCTCTCGACCAGGTATGAGCAGTTCTTC.

The rearrangement uses TRBV15 and TRBJ1-2; D is unclear. Trimming removed 3 bases at V and 1 base at J, with 6 bases between. CDR1 LNHNV and CDR2 YYDKDF come from the germline V gene (reference sequence). The CDR3 covers 13 residues. The CDR3 loop is CATSRQVNYGYTF. Here the CDR3 DNA reads TGTGCCACCAGCAGGCAGGTTAACTATGGCTACACCTTC.

This clonotype has a handful of counts. The CDR3 loop reads CASSLGRGGLTYEQYF. The CDR3 DNA reads as TGTGCCAGCAGCTTAGGTAGGGGAGGACTAACCTACGAGCAGTACTTC. V and J are TRBV7-9 and TRBJ2-7; TRBD2 might be the D (6 bases). CDR1 is SEHNR and CDR2 is FQNEAQ in the germline V gene (reference sequence). The V end lost 1 base, the J end lost 2 bases, and 15 bases lay between the germline ends. The CDR3 is made up of 16 amino acids.

This clonotype turned up a few times. This chain connects TRBV27 to TRBJ2-3; D gene unclear. The V end lost 3 bases, the J end lost 2 bases, and 9 bases lay between the germline ends. Germline CDR1 is MNHEY and CDR2 is SMNVEV (reference sequence). This CDR3 comprises 14 residues. Here the CDR3 reads CASSLRTNTDTQYF. In DNA form, the CDR3 reads TGTGCCAGCAGTTTGCGCACTAACACAGATACGCAGTATTTT.

This clonotype was counted at least ten times. The junction departs from germline at one end; a sequencing error may be responsible. The gene calls are TRBV7-9 and TRBJ2-1; 10 nucleotides align to TRBD2. This CDR3 region has 14 residues. Germline V gene sequence: CDR1 SEHNR, CDR2 FQNEAQ (reference sequence). The CDR3 sequence: CASSLAGDWNEQFF. DNA for the CDR3: TGTGCCAGCAGCCTAGCGGGAGATTGGAATGAGCAGTTCTTC.

This clonotype was picked up many times. The rearrangement links TRBV3-1 to TRBJ2-1; 7 nucleotides agree with TRBD2. V gave up 3 bases and J gave up 8 bases; unmatched junction bases: 16. Germline CDR1 is LGHDT and CDR2 is YNNKEL (reference sequence). CDR3 length equals 17 residues. The CDR3 protein is CASSQSGGGGGVYEQFF. In DNA, the CDR3 is TGTGCCAGCAGCCAGTCCGGTGGCGGCGGGGGTGTCTATGAGCAGTTCTTC.

The J gene is TRBJ2-3, the V gene TRBV29-1, with 8 nucleotides matching TRBD1. The CDR3 totals 15 residues. Germline V gene sequence: CDR1 SQVTM, CDR2 ANQGSEA. The CDR3 protein is CSEIGTGKSTDTQYF. The CDR3 nucleotides are TGCAGTGAGATCGGGACAGGAAAAAGCACAGATACGCAGTATTTT.

This clonotype was counted between two and nine times. This chain's CDR3 is CASSQAQGSVGEQYF. The CDR3 DNA reads as TGTGCCAGCTCACAAGCCCAGGGGTCGGTGGGCGAGCAGTACTTC. The chain links TRBV18 to TRBJ2-7; the D gene is possibly TRBD1 (6 bases). The V gene lost 4 bases and the J gene lost 6 bases, with 19 bases spanning the gap. The CDR3 covers 15 residues. Germline V gene lookup returns CDR1 KGHSH and CDR2 LQKENI.

In regard to this clonotype: An end of the junction differs from the germline gene, which may be a read error. This chain links TRBV3-1 with TRBJ1-4, with no clear D. The CDR3 spans 17 residues. Germline values: CDR1 LGHDT, CDR2 YNNKEL (reference sequence). CDR3 region: CATSPSAVSVTVAKLFF. The CDR3 nucleotides are TGTGCCACCAGCCCATCAGCGGTGTCGGTTACGGTGGCAAAACTGTTTTTT. Full variable domain (rest looked up from reference TRBV3-1 and TRBJ1-4): DTAVSQTPKYLVTQMGNDKSIKCEQNLGHDTMYWYKQDSKKFLKIMFSYNNKELIINETVPNRFSPKSPDKAHLNLHINSLELGDSAVYFCATSPSAVSVTVAKLFFGSGTQLSVL.

This clonotype was recorded at least ten times. The chain links TRBV20-1 to TRBJ2-1; perhaps TRBD1 as D (6 bases). V gave up 2 bases and J gave up 9 bases, with 11 bases separating them. This CDR3 contains 12 residues. The germline gives CDR1 DFQATT, CDR2 SNEGSKA (reference sequence). CDR3 DNA sequence: TGCAGTGCTAGAAAGGGGGAGACTGAGCAGTTCTTC. This translates into CSARKGETEQFF.

A few counts support this clonotype. The chain couples TRBV18 to TRBJ2-2; D unclear. The V gene lost 2 bases and the J gene lost 5 bases, with 6 bases spanning the gap. Looked up from germline, CDR1 is KGHSH and CDR2 is LQKENI. The CDR3 covers 13 residues. In DNA, the CDR3 is TGTGCCAGCTCACCAAAGATGACCGGGGAGCTGTTTTTT. Its translation is CASSPKMTGELFF.

This clonotype was observed at least ten times. The genes are TRBV7-2 and TRBJ2-1; D remains ambiguous. Germline V gene data show CDR1 as SGHTA and CDR2 as FQGNSA. V was pared by 5 bases and J by 3 bases, with 11 bases between. The CDR3 is made up of 14 amino acids. CDR3 amino acids: CASSALIIYNEQFF. CDR3 DNA sequence: TGTGCCAGCAGCGCCCTTATTATCTACAATGAGCAGTTCTTC.